The 6 T cell receptor beta chains presented below share a single source sample, sequenced in a study of blood T cells in healthy people across ages. PCR was performed a second time for roughly 7 to 12 cycles using a sample-barcoded 5' primer and a J-beta primer mix. Each CDR3 protein is one row after TCRdb ran MiXCR on the 5' RACE reads. This table holds 1,300,000 or so distinct CDR3 sequences, approximately 63% found once. The sample was blood. The receptors originated from a man between 18 and 29 years old in good health.

The J gene is TRBJ2-7, the V gene TRBV20-1; D perhaps matches TRBD2 (5 bases). The V gene's germline CDR1 is DFQATT and CDR2 SNEGSKA (reference sequence). Trimming took off 2 bases at V and 5 bases at J, with 10 bases between the two ends. This CDR3 is 12 amino acids long. For the CDR3, the DNA is TGCAGTGCTAGACCGGGGATCGACGAGCAGTACTTC. Amino acid sequence: CSARPGIDEQYF.

The genes are TRBV20-1 and TRBJ2-5; the D gene is possibly TRBD1 (6 bases). This CDR3 is 16 amino acids long. V dropped 5 bases and J dropped 1 base, with 20 bases sitting between them. CDR1 is DFQATT and CDR2 is SNEGSKA in the germline V gene (reference sequence). CDR3 DNA: TGCAGTGCTGGGTTGGAGGACAGCTTTTTCCAAGAGACCCAGTACTTC. Translated, it gives CSAGLEDSFFQETQYF.

The chain joins TRBV5-1 to TRBJ2-5; D gene uncertain. Deletions cut 1 base from V and 9 bases from J, with 13 bases between. The CDR3 loop spans 13 amino acids. Germline loops: CDR1 SGHRS, CDR2 YFSETQ. The CDR3 protein is CASSLLVGKAQYF. In DNA, the CDR3 is TGCGCCAGCAGCTTGTTAGTGGGGAAGGCCCAGTACTTC.

The chain carries TRBV7-9 and TRBJ1-1; D is ambiguous. The CDR3 totals 15 residues. Germline lookup yields CDR1 SEHNR and CDR2 FQNEAQ (reference sequence). The V end was cut by 5 bases, the J end by 6 bases, with 19 bases between. For the CDR3, the DNA is TGTGCCAGCAGCACGACGACGGGAGCTTCTGCTGAAGCTTTCTTT. Protein product: CASSTTTGASAEAFF.

The V call is TRBV28, the J call TRBJ2-6; 7 bases fit TRBD1. Germline values: CDR1 MDHEN, CDR2 SYDVKM. CDR3 length equals 17 residues. V shed 6 bases, J shed 1 base, and the junction held 9 bases outside the gene matches. The CDR3 DNA reads TGTGCCAGCAGCCGGGGACAGTCCATTTCTGGGGCCAACGTCCTGACTTTC. Translating it yields CASSRGQSISGANVLTF.

The chain uses TRBV5-5 and TRBJ1-2, with D possibly matching TRBD1 (5 bases). Trimming cost V 4 bases and J 4 bases, with 17 bases left between them. Per the germline V gene, CDR1 is SGHKS and CDR2 is YYEKEE (reference sequence). CDR3 length equals 15 residues. The CDR3 DNA is TGTGCCAGCAGCCCCTGGGGCGGTGCCCTCTATGGCTACACCTTC. It is translated as CASSPWGGALYGYTF.